Sequencing of this TCR beta chain was carried out in a study of blood T cell repertoires in COVID-19. Whole-study context: Acute and convalescent COVID-19 specimens originated in the United States, Italy and Spain.

The data were produced by immunoSEQ multiplex PCR, yet TCRdb's version contains in-frame clones alone and is incomplete. The table includes 200,000 to 250,000 clones, over 80% detected once. This receptor was obtained from a man aged 25 to 40 who had recovered from COVID-19. Sequences were obtained from peripheral blood.

CDR3 protein: CASSSRGEGLQYF. The DNA for the CDR3 is TGTGCCAGCAGTTCAAGGGGTGAAGGGCTGCAGTACTTC. The rearrangement uses TRBV12-3 or TRBV12-4 and TRBJ2-7; TRBD1 is a possible D gene (5 bases). There are 13 residues in the CDR3. Trimming took 4 bases from V and 9 from J, leaving 16 bases between them.